The clone carrying this T cell receptor beta chain occurred many times. CDR3 length equals 12 residues. Germline V gene data show CDR1 as MNHEY and CDR2 as SVGAGI. V was clipped by 6 bases and J by 7 bases, with 10 bases between them. These data come from a study of patients and donors after allogeneic stem cell transplantation. Each CDR3 protein gets one entry after TCRdb re-called the RT-PCR reads with MiXCR. The sample includes some 880,000 distinct CDR3 sequences, 18% seen only once; the top ten take around 6%. V usage is TRBV6-5 and J usage is TRBJ2-1; D remains unclear. Sequencing used blood, either unsorted or a sorted T cell fraction (not recorded which). The origin of this receptor is a human donor who was either an allogeneic HSCT recipient or a stem cell or donor lymphocyte infusion donor (not recorded which). It is not recorded whose cells these are; they may come from a transplant donor. CDR3 protein: CASSGTGNEQFF. In DNA form, the CDR3 reads TGTGCCAGCAGCGGCACTGGGAATGAGCAGTTCTTC.